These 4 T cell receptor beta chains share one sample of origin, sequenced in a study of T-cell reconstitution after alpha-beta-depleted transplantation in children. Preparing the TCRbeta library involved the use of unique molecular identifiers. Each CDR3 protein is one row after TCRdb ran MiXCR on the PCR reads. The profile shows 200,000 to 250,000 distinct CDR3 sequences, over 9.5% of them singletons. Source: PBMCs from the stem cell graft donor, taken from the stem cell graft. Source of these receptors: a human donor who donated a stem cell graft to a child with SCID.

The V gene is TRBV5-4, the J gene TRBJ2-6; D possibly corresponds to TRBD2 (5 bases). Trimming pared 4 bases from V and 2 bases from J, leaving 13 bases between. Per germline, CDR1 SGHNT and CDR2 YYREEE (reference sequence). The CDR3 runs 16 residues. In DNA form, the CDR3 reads TGTGCCAGCAGCCTCGGAGGAGAAACTGGGGCCAACGTCCTGACTTTC. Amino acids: CASSLGGETGANVLTF.

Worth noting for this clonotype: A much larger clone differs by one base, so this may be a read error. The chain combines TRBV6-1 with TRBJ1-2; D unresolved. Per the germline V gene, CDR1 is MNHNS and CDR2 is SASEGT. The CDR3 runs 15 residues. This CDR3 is CASSPLRLANYGYPF. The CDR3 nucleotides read TGTGCCAGCAGCCCGTTGAGGTTAGCTAACTATGGCTACCCCTTC.

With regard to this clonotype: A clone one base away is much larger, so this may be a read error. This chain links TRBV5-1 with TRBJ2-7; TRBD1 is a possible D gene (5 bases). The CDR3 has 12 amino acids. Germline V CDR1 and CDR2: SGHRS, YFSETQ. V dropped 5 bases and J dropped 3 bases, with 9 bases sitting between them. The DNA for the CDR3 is TGCGCCAGCAGTCACGACAGCTACGAGCAGTACTTC. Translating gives CASSHDSYEQYF. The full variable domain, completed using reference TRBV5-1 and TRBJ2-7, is KAGVTQTPRYLIKTRGQQVTLSCSPISGHRSVSWYQQTPGQGLQFLFEYFSETQRNKGNFPGRFSGRQFSNSRSEMNVSTLELGDSALYLCASSHDSYEQYFGPGTRLTVT.

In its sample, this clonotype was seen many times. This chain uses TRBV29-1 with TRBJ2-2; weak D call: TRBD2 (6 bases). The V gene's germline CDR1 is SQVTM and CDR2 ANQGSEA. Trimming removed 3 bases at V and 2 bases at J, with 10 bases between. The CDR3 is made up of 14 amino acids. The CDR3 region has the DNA TGCAGCGTTGACGCGGGGATTAACACCGGGGAGCTGTTTTTT. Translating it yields CSVDAGINTGELFF.